The clone carrying this T cell receptor (beta chain) has more than one count but fewer than ten. Its target is not known. PCR employed 60 Vbeta and 13 Jbeta primers. Using immunoSEQ multiplex PCR, the repertoire was profiled, and TCRdb retains in-frame clones only, with some absent. The sample has approximately 170,000 clones, around 67% seen once. The germline CDR1 and CDR2 sequences are SGHNT and YYREEE (reference sequence). The V end was cut by 1 base, the J end by 7 bases, with 3 bases between. The CDR3 sequence is 11 residues long. The data are from a study of cytomegalovirus exposure and HLA in healthy donors. Broader study findings: Later on, a genetic analysis was performed. It linked a missense variant in DCLRE1C with V- and J-gene trimming of TCR beta. Later analysis suggested links between common viral pathogens and several top significant clusters. Segments of the TCR beta V type were, in most cases, productive about 87% or about 30% of the time in an earlier analysis.

J is TRBJ2-1 and V is TRBV5-4; D uncertain. The receptor's source is a woman between 18 and 30 years old in good health and CMV-seropositive. Sequencing was carried out using PBMCs. The CDR3 DNA reads TGTGCCAGCAGCTTGATAAATGAGCAGTTCTTC. Translation: CASSLINEQFF.